Sequencing of this TCR beta chain was carried out in a study of radiotherapy plus CTLA-4 blockade in lung cancer. Germline CDR1 is MGHRA and CDR2 is YSYEKL. Trimming removed 6 bases at V and 2 bases at J, with 11 bases between. This CDR3 region has 14 residues. TCRdb's table, derived via immunoSEQ multiplex PCR, lists solely in-frame clones and lacks some. The data contain about 110,000 clones, 70% to 90% of them singletons. The rearrangement links TRBV4-1 to TRBJ2-4; D gene ambiguous. Sequenced here: peripheral blood, sampled from a patient treated with radiotherapy plus ipilimumab. The source of this sequence is a human donor with non-small cell lung cancer that progressed on radiotherapy plus ipilimumab. Some clones in this sample may be carry-over from other donors' samples. CDR3 in amino acids: CASRPVLSKNIQYF. DNA of the CDR3: TGCGCCAGCAGACCCGTACTGTCCAAAAACATTCAGTACTTC.